This TCR beta chain was sequenced for a study of blood T cell repertoires in COVID-19. The overall study: The origin of the acute and convalescent COVID-19 samples was the United States, Italy and Spain.

Study processing details: From reference gene primer amplification, estimates of nucleated cell counts were derived. Clones were sequenced by immunoSEQ multiplex PCR, and TCRdb holds only the in-frame ones, with some missing. The D gene and trimming were derived from the DNA, and the V and J assignments and clone size from that table. The sample yields some 90,000 clones, 85% to 90% seen once. V was cut by 5 bases and J by 6 bases, with 13 bases left in between. Germline CDR1 SGHTA, CDR2 FQGTGA. There are 13 residues in the CDR3. Sequencing input: peripheral blood. This clonotype was sampled from a woman older than 75 with active COVID-19. J is TRBJ1-2 and V is TRBV7-3, with D tentatively TRBD1 (6 bases). The CDR3 region is CASSITGNHGYTF. DNA for the CDR3: TGTGCCAGCAGCATTACAGGGAACCATGGCTACACCTTC. The whole variable domain, filled in from reference TRBV7-3 and TRBJ1-2, reads GAGVSQTPSNKVTEKGKYVELRCDPISGHTALYWYRQSLGQGPEFLIYFQGTGAADDSGLPNDRFFAVRPEGSVSTLKIQRTERGDSAVYLCASSITGNHGYTFGSGTRLTVV.